This T cell receptor beta chain was identified in a study of radiation and T cells in renal cell carcinoma. In the study overall: Nephrectomy followed 15 Gy stereotactic body radiation by 4 weeks. Overall study findings and caveats: Top tumor clonotypes rose in blood 2 weeks post-radiation, then contracted.

Sequencing used immunoSEQ multiplex PCR; TCRdb keeps in-frame clones, though not all of them. This table has roughly 150,000 clones, around 90% appearing once. This CDR3 is 11 amino acids long. Germline values: CDR1 SGHTA, CDR2 FQGNSA. V was trimmed by 4 bases and J by 9 bases, leaving 10 bases between them. As regards this clone: Antigen: not known.

Time point meaning: blood 2 weeks post-SBRT. The treatment is: 15 Gy SBRT to primary tumor, nephrectomy 4 weeks later. After SBRT, blood was collected at 2 and 4 weeks, plus baseline. Clear cell pathology was present in this patient's renal cell carcinoma. The specimen comprised blood, sampled from a patient whose treatment included radiotherapy and nephrectomy. This TCR came from a woman between 45 and 65 years old with renal cell carcinoma. V is TRBV7-2 and J is TRBJ2-7, with D perhaps given as TRBD1 or TRBD2 (5 bases each). The CDR3 bases are TGTGCCAGCAGCTCCAGGGACGGGCAGTACTTC. Protein sequence: CASSSRDGQYF.